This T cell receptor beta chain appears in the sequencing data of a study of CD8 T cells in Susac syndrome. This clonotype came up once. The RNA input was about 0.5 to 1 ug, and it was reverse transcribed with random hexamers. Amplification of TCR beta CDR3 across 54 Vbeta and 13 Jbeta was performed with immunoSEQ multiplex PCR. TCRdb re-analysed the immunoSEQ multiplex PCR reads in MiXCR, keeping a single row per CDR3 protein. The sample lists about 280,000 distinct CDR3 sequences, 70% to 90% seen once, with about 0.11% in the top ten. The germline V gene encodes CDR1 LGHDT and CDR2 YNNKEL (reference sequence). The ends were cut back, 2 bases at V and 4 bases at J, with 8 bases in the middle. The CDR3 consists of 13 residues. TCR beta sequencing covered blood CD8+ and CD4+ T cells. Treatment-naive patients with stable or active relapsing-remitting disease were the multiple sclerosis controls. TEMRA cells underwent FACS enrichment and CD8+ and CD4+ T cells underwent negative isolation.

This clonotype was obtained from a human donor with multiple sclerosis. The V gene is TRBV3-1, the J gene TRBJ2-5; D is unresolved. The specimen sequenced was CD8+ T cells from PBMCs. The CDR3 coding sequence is TGTGCCAGCAGCCAATTCCGACTAGAGACCCAGTACTTC. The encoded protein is CASSQFRLETQYF.